What follows are 4 T cell receptor beta chains derived from one specimen sequenced in a study of monozygotic twins with cystic fibrosis. Profiling relied on immunoSEQ multiplex PCR, and the TCRdb table lists in-frame clones only, not all of them. The sample lists around 14,000 clones; 95% to 99% were seen once. The sequenced material came from blood. The receptors here all came from a girl aged 2 to 10 with cystic fibrosis.

The chain couples TRBV19 to TRBJ2-7; D tentatively fits TRBD1 or TRBD2 (5 bases each). V gave up 7 bases and J gave up 0 bases, with 16 bases separating them. The CDR3 has 15 amino acids. Germline loops: CDR1 LNHDA, CDR2 SQIVND (reference sequence). Written as DNA, the CDR3 is TGTGCCAGTACCAAGGGACCGAGTAGCTCCTACGAGCAGTACTTC. Translating it yields CASTKGPSSSYEQYF.

This chain connects TRBV7-9 to TRBJ2-3; 13 nucleotides line up with TRBD2. V lost 3 bases and J lost 2; bases outside the gene matches: 5. Germline assignment: CDR1 SEHNR and CDR2 FQNEAQ (reference sequence). The CDR3 has 17 amino acids. This CDR3 is CASSFTSGRGNTDTQYF. CDR3 coding DNA: TGTGCCAGCAGCTTCACTAGCGGGAGGGGAAACACAGATACGCAGTATTTT. The variable domain in full, completed from reference TRBV7-9 and TRBJ2-3, reads DTGVSQNPRHKITKRGQNVTFRCDPISEHNRLYWYRQTLGQGPEFLTYFQNEAQLEKSRLLSDRFSAERPKGSFSTLEIQRTEQGDSAMYLCASSFTSGRGNTDTQYFGPGTRLTVL.

The rearrangement uses TRBV19 and TRBJ1-1, with a tentative D call TRBD1 (5 bases). The CDR3 runs 13 residues. V dropped 4 bases and J dropped 5 bases, with 11 bases sitting between them. From germline, CDR1 is LNHDA and CDR2 SQIVND (reference sequence). The CDR3 nucleotides are TGTGCCAGTAGTAGTGTAAGGGGAACTGAAGCTTTCTTT. It yields the protein CASSSVRGTEAFF.

The V and J genes are TRBV27 and TRBJ1-1; D is ambiguous. V lost 2 bases, J lost 1 base, and 14 bases lay in between. The germline CDR1 and CDR2 sequences are MNHEY and SMNVEV (reference sequence). This CDR3 comprises 16 residues. In nucleotides, the CDR3 is TGTGCCAGCAGTTTAAAGGGTGCAGGCTGGAACACTGAAGCTTTCTTT. Protein product: CASSLKGAGWNTEAFF.